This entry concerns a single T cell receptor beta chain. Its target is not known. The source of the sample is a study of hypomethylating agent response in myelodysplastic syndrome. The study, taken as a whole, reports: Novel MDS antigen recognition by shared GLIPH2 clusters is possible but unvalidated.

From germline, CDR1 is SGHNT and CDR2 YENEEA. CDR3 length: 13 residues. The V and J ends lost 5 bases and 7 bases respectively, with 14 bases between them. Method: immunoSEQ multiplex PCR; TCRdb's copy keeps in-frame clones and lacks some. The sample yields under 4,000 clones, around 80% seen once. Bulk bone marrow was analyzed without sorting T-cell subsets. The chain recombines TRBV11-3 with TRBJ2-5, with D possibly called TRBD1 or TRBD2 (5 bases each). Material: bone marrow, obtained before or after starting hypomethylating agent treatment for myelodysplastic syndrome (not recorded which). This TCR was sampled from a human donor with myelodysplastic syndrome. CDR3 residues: CASSQGPDLTQYF. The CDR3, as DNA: TGTGCCAGCAGCCAGGGACCCGACTTGACCCAGTACTTC.